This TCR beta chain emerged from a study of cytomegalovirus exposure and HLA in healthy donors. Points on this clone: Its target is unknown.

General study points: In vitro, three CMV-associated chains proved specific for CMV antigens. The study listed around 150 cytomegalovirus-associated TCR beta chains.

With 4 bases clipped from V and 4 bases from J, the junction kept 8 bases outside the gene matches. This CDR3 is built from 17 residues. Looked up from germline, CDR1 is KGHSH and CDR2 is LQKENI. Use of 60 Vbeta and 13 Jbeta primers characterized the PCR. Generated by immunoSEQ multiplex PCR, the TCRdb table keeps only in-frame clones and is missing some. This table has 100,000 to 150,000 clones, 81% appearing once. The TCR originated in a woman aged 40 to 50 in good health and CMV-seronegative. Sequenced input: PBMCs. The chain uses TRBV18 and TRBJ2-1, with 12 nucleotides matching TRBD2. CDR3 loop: CASSQSTSGGLYNEQFF. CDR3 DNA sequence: TGTGCCAGCTCACAGTCGACTAGCGGGGGCCTTTACAATGAGCAGTTCTTC.